Listed below are T cell receptor beta chains from one sample, sequenced in a study of T cell repertoires in ileal Crohn's disease. Produced via immunoSEQ multiplex PCR; TCRdb's table is partial and in-frame only. Of roughly 4,000 clones detected, approximately 91% appear once; the ten largest clones hold approximately 4.5%. Material: ileal tissue. The origin of the receptors is an adult with Crohn's disease. CDR3s include the opening cysteine and the closing phenylalanine or tryptophan. Fields, in order: clone size, D gene, J gene, V gene, CDR3 protein, CDR3 DNA. D genes are given only for firm matches. Not all rows give a size; the values are once, few, many and, for expanded clones, a class.

clone size: few; D gene: -; J gene: TRBJ1-2; V gene: TRBV21-1; CDR3 protein: CASSSGPWGCYTF; CDR3 DNA: TGTGCCAGCAGCAGTGGACCTTGGGGGTGCTACACCTTC
clone size: -; D gene: -; J gene: TRBJ1-2; V gene: TRBV27; CDR3 protein: CASKYGTDDRGGYTF; CDR3 DNA: TGTGCCAGCAAATATGGGACGGACGATCGGGGTGGCTACACCTTC
clone size: -; D gene: TRBD1; J gene: TRBJ2-7; V gene: TRBV27; CDR3 protein: CARRTGVWEQYF; CDR3 DNA: TGTGCCAGAAGGACAGGGGTGTGGGAGCAGTACTTC
clone size: -; D gene: TRBD1; J gene: TRBJ2-5; V gene: TRBV5-5; CDR3 protein: CASSLAVTGPETQYF; CDR3 DNA: TGTGCCAGCAGCTTGGCCGTGACAGGGCCGGAGACCCAGTACTTC
clone size: -; D gene: -; J gene: TRBJ2-5; V gene: TRBV2; CDR3 protein: CASSETLRGTQYF; CDR3 DNA: TGTGCCAGCAGTGAAACTCTACGGGGGACCCAGTACTTC
clone size: -; D gene: -; J gene: TRBJ1-2; V gene: TRBV27; CDR3 protein: CASSFTGPNYGYTF; CDR3 DNA: TGTGCCAGCAGTTTTACAGGCCCCAACTATGGCTACACCTTC
clone size: -; D gene: TRBD2; J gene: TRBJ2-1; V gene: TRBV9; CDR3 protein: CASSVETHTTYARTSNEQFF; CDR3 DNA: TGTGCCAGCAGCGTAGAGACACACACTACATACGCTAGGACTAGCAATGAGCAGTTCTTC
clone size: -; D gene: TRBD2; J gene: TRBJ2-5; V gene: TRBV7-6; CDR3 protein: CASSSLDFGGEETQYF; CDR3 DNA: TGTGCCAGCAGCTCACTGGACTTCGGGGGGGAAGAGACCCAGTACTTC
clone size: -; D gene: -; J gene: TRBJ2-3; V gene: TRBV5-1; CDR3 protein: CASSFSPRGADTQYF; CDR3 DNA: TGCGCCAGCAGCTTCAGTCCACGAGGGGCAGATACGCAGTATTTT
clone size: -; D gene: TRBD1; J gene: TRBJ1-2; V gene: TRBV7-2; CDR3 protein: CASSLGQGYGYTF; CDR3 DNA: TGTGCCAGCAGCTTAGGACAGGGCTATGGCTACACCTTC
clone size: -; D gene: TRBD2; J gene: TRBJ2-1; V gene: TRBV18; CDR3 protein: CASSPIAGGSYNEQFF; CDR3 DNA: TGTGCCAGCTCACCCATAGCGGGAGGGTCCTACAATGAGCAGTTCTTC
clone size: -; D gene: -; J gene: TRBJ1-1; V gene: TRBV7-8; CDR3 protein: CASSPQTANTEAFF; CDR3 DNA: TGTGCCAGCAGCCCCCAGACGGCTAACACTGAAGCTTTCTTT
clone size: -; D gene: -; J gene: TRBJ2-3; V gene: TRBV19; CDR3 protein: CASRLSGDTQYF; CDR3 DNA: TGTGCCAGTAGGTTGTCGGGGGATACGCAGTATTTT
clone size: -; D gene: -; J gene: TRBJ2-7; V gene: TRBV5-4; CDR3 protein: CASSSRGRLDYEQYF; CDR3 DNA: TGTGCCAGCAGCTCCAGAGGCAGGTTAGACTACGAGCAGTACTTC
clone size: -; D gene: TRBD1; J gene: TRBJ2-2; V gene: TRBV9; CDR3 protein: CASSVSGTGGRGGELFF; CDR3 DNA: TGTGCCAGCAGCGTATCCGGGACAGGGGGCAGAGGCGGGGAGCTGTTTTTT
clone size: -; D gene: -; J gene: TRBJ1-2; V gene: TRBV11-2; CDR3 protein: CASSLDSSYGYTF; CDR3 DNA: TGTGCCAGCAGCTTAGACAGCTCCTATGGCTACACCTTC
clone size: -; D gene: TRBD1; J gene: TRBJ1-2; V gene: TRBV14; CDR3 protein: CASSAGTGYYGYTF; CDR3 DNA: TGTGCCAGCAGCGCCGGGACAGGGTACTATGGCTACACCTTC
clone size: few; D gene: TRBD1; J gene: TRBJ1-1; V gene: TRBV5-1; CDR3 protein: CASSGTGTGGTEAFF; CDR3 DNA: TGCGCCAGCAGCGGGACCGGGACAGGGGGCACTGAAGCTTTCTTT
clone size: -; D gene: -; J gene: TRBJ2-7; V gene: TRBV6-5; CDR3 protein: CASSYGEGYSAYF; CDR3 DNA: TGTGCCAGCAGTTACGGAGAGGGATACAGCGCGTACTTC
clone size: -; D gene: TRBD1; J gene: TRBJ2-7; V gene: TRBV4-1; CDR3 protein: CASSQGGQGAYEQYF; CDR3 DNA: TGCGCCAGCAGCCAAGGAGGACAGGGGGCCTACGAGCAGTACTTC
clone size: -; D gene: -; J gene: TRBJ1-6; V gene: TRBV25-1; CDR3 protein: CASRGGAGANNSPLHF; CDR3 DNA: TGTGCCAGCAGAGGCGGAGCCGGGGCAAATAATTCACCCCTCCACTTT
clone size: once; D gene: -; J gene: TRBJ2-2; V gene: TRBV19; CDR3 protein: CASTGQNTGELFF; CDR3 DNA: TGTGCCAGTACCGGACAGAACACCGGGGAGCTGTTTTTT
clone size: -; D gene: TRBD2; J gene: TRBJ2-3; V gene: TRBV5-1; CDR3 protein: CASSLTGGAPDTQYF; CDR3 DNA: TGCGCCAGCAGCTTGACCGGGGGGGCTCCAGATACGCAGTATTTT
clone size: -; D gene: -; J gene: TRBJ2-5; V gene: TRBV15; CDR3 protein: CATSRDSTQETQYF; CDR3 DNA: TGTGCCACCAGCAGGGACAGTACCCAAGAGACCCAGTACTTC
clone size: -; D gene: TRBD2; J gene: TRBJ2-3; V gene: TRBV18; CDR3 protein: CASSPKPGLAGASSTDTQYF; CDR3 DNA: TGTGCCAGCTCACCAAAACCGGGACTAGCGGGGGCATCTAGCACAGATACGCAGTATTTT
clone size: -; D gene: -; J gene: TRBJ2-5; V gene: TRBV7-9; CDR3 protein: CASSPGPSATQYF; CDR3 DNA: TGTGCCAGCAGCCCTGGACCGAGTGCGACCCAGTACTTC